This T cell receptor beta chain was sequenced for a study of CD8 T cells in ankylosing spondylitis. General study points: In the blood and synovial fluid of reactive arthritis, some motif variants had been previously reported. The clones that were linked to disease were reported to be significantly enriched in matched synovial fluid samples from ankylosing spondylitis patients. About eight highly homologous variants made up a TCR beta motif that seemed to typify ankylosing spondylitis blood.

Germline CDR1 DFQATT, CDR2 SNEGSKA (reference sequence). This CDR3 comprises 14 residues. The V and J ends lost 0 bases and 4 bases respectively, with 11 bases between them. TCRdb independently ran MiXCR on the 5' RACE reads; one entry per CDR3 protein. Among roughly 250,000 distinct CDR3 sequences listed, 8% to 9.5% were seen once. Only one count was recorded for this clonotype. Its antigen is not known. Input material: blood, either unsorted or a sorted T cell fraction (not recorded which). The chain uses TRBV20-1 and TRBJ2-3; D is ambiguous. The receptor was derived from a male donor with ankylosing spondylitis or in good health (not recorded which). The CDR3 region has the DNA TGCAGTGCTAGAGATGGGTCGGGTCCAGATACGCAGTATTTT. Protein sequence: CSARDGSGPDTQYF.